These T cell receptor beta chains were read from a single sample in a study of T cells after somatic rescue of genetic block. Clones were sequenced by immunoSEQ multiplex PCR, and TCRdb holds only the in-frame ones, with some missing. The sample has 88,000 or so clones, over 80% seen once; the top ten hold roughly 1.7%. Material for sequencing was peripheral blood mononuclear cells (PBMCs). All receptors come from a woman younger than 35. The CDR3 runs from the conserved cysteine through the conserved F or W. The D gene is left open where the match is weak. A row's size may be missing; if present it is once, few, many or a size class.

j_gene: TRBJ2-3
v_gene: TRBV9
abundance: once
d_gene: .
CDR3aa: CASTQGTDTQYF
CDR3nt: TGTGCCAGCACCCAGGGGACAGATACGCAGTATTTT

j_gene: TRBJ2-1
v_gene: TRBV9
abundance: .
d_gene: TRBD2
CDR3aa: CASSTTGLAGTYNEQFF
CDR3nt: TGTGCCAGCAGCACCACCGGACTAGCGGGAACCTACAATGAGCAGTTCTTC

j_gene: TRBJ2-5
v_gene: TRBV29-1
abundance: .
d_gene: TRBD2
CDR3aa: CSAHPREKREGQGETQYF
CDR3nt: TGCAGCGCCCATCCCCGAGAAAAGCGGGAGGGCCAGGGAGAGACCCAGTACTTC

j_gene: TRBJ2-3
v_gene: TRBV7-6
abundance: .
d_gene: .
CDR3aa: CASSSPGLPPDTQYF
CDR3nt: TGTGCCAGCAGCTCCCCGGGGCTGCCCCCAGATACGCAGTATTTT

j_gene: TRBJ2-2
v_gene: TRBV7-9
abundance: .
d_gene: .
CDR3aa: CASSLRGGNTGELFF
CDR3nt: TGTGCCAGCAGCTTAAGGGGCGGTAACACCGGGGAGCTGTTTTTT

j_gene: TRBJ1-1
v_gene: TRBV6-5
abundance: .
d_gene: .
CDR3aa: CASSARTGNTEAFF
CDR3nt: TGTGCCAGCAGCGCCCGGACGGGGAACACTGAAGCTTTCTTT

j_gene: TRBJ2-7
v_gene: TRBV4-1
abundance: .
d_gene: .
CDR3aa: CASSQTERGAYEQYF
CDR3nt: TGCGCCAGCAGCCAGACAGAAAGGGGGGCCTACGAGCAGTACTTC

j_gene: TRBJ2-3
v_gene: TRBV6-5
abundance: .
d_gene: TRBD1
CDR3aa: CASSSVPGQNTDTQYF
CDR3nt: TGTGCCAGCAGTTCAGTCCCGGGACAGAACACAGATACGCAGTATTTT

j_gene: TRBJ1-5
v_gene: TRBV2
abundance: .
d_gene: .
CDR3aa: CASSGQGGGSQHF
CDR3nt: TGTGCCAGCAGTGGGCAGGGAGGGGGGTCCCAGCATTTT

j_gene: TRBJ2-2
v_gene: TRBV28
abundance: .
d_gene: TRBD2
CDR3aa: CASSFPSGRPTGELFF
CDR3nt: TGTGCCAGCAGTTTTCCTAGCGGGAGACCGACCGGGGAGCTGTTTTTT

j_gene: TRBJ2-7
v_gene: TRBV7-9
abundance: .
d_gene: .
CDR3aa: CASSPALGTYEQYF
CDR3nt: TGTGCCAGCAGCCCAGCCTTAGGGACCTACGAGCAGTACTTC

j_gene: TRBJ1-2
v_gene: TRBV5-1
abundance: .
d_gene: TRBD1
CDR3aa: CASSSAGTAIYGYTF
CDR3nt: TGCGCCAGCAGCTCAGCCGGGACAGCAATCTATGGCTACACCTTC

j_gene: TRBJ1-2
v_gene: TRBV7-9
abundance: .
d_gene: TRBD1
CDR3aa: CASSLDDRVDGYTF
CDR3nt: TGTGCCAGCAGCTTAGATGACAGGGTCGATGGCTACACCTTC

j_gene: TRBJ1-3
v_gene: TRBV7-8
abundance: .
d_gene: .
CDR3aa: CASSLAQGSSGNTIYF
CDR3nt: TGTGCCAGCAGCTTAGCCCAGGGAAGCTCTGGAAACACCATATATTTT

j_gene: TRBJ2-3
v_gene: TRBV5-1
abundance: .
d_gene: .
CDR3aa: CASSLAGKSTDTQYF
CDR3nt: TGCGCCAGCAGCTTGGCTGGTAAAAGCACAGATACGCAGTATTTT

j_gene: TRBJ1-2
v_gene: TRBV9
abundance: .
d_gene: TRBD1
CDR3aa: CASSGQGDDYGYTF
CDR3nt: TGTGCCAGCAGCGGTCAGGGGGATGACTATGGCTACACCTTC

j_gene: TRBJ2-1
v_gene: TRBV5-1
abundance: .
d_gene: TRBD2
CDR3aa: CASSLALAGGGVDEQFF
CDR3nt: TGCGCCAGCAGCTTGGCATTAGCGGGAGGAGGAGTTGATGAGCAGTTCTTC

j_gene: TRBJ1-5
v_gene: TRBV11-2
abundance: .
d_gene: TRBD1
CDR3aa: CASSKLLGTGSNQPQHF
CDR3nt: TGTGCCAGCAGCAAACTGCTCGGGACAGGTAGCAATCAGCCCCAGCATTTT

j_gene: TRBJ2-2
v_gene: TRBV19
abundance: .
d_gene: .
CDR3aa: CASSFETGGLFF
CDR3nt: TGTGCCAGTAGTTTCGAGACTGGTGGGCTGTTTTTT

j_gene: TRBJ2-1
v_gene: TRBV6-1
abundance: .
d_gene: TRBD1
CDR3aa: CASRLEDRVNEQFF
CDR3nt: TGTGCCAGCAGGCTAGAAGACAGGGTCAATGAGCAGTTCTTC

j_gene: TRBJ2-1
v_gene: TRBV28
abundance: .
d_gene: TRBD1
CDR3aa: CASRVRDRGPYDEQFF
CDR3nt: TGTGCCAGCAGGGTCCGGGACAGGGGGCCCTACGATGAGCAGTTCTTC

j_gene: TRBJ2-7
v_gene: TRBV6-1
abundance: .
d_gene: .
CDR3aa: CASAEGWEGYEQYF
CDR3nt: TGTGCCAGCGCCGAGGGGTGGGAAGGCTACGAGCAGTACTTC

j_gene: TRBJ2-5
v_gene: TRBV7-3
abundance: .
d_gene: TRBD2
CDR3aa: CASSPGTSGRVGETQYF
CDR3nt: TGTGCCAGCAGCCCAGGGACTAGCGGGAGGGTCGGGGAGACCCAGTACTTC

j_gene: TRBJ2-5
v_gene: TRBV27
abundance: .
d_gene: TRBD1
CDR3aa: CASSRGTGGWETQYF
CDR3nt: TGTGCCAGCAGTCGCGGGACAGGGGGTTGGGAGACCCAGTACTTC

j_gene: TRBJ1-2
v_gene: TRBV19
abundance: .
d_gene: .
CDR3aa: CASSIEGNYGYTF
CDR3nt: TGTGCCAGTAGTATCGAGGGGAACTATGGCTACACCTTC

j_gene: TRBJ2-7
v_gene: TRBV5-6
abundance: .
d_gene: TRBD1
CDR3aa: CASIAGGQGSYEQYF
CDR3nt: TGTGCCAGCATCGCAGGGGGACAGGGATCCTACGAGCAGTACTTC

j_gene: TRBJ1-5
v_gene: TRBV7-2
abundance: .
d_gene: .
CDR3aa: CASTTDRREPQHF
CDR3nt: TGTGCCAGCACGACAGATCGCCGGGAGCCCCAGCATTTT

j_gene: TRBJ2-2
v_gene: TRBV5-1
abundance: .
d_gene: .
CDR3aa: CASSLVAGVTNTGELFF
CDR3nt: TGCGCCAGCAGCTTGGTTGCTGGCGTTACGAACACCGGGGAGCTGTTTTTT

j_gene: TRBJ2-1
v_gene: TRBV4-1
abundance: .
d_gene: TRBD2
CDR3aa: CASSQEGGLAGGSEQFF
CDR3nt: TGCGCCAGCAGCCAAGAAGGGGGACTAGCGGGAGGCAGCGAGCAGTTCTTC

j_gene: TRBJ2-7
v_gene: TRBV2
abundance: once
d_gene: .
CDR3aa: CASSAYEQYF
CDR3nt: TGTGCCAGCAGCGCCTACGAGCAGTACTTC

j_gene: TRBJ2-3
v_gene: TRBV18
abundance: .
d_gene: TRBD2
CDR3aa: CASSPRPSGNVDTQYF
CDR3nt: TGTGCCAGCTCACCACGTCCTAGCGGGAATGTAGATACGCAGTATTTT

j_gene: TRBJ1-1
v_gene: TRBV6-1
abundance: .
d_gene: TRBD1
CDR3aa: CASSNAGQGNTEAFF
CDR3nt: TGTGCCAGCTCGAACGCCGGACAGGGGAACACTGAAGCTTTCTTT

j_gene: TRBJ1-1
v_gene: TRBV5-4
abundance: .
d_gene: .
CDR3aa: CASSWAGDRTEAFF
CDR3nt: TGTGCCAGCAGCTGGGCCGGCGACCGCACTGAAGCTTTCTTT

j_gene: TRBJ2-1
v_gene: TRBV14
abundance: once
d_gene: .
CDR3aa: CASTWGAGDNEQFF
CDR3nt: TGTGCCAGCACCTGGGGGGCGGGAGACAATGAGCAGTTCTTC

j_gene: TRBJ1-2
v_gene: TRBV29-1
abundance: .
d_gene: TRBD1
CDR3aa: CSVNRQTGGGYTF
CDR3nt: TGCAGCGTCAACCGCCAAACAGGGGGCGGCTACACCTTC

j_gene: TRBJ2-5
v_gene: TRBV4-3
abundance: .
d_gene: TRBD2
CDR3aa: CASSPRGTSGSWETQYF
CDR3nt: TGCGCCAGCAGCCCCCGGGGGACTAGCGGGAGTTGGGAGACCCAGTACTTC

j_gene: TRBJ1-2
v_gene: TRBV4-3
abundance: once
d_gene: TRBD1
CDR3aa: CASSQGVTGEPYGYTF
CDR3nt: TGCGCCAGCAGCCAAGGAGTCACAGGGGAGCCATATGGCTACACCTTC

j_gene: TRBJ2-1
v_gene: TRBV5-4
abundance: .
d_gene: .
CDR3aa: CASSIGTPSEQFF
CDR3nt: TGTGCCAGCAGCATCGGGACCCCGAGTGAGCAGTTCTTC

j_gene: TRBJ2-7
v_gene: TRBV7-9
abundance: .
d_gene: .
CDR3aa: CASSPWTAYVEQYF
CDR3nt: TGTGCCAGCAGCCCATGGACAGCCTACGTCGAGCAGTACTTC

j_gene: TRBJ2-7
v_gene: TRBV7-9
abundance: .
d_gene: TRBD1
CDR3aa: CASSFTRDRQSYEQYF
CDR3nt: TGTGCCAGCAGCTTCACGCGGGACAGGCAATCCTACGAGCAGTACTTC

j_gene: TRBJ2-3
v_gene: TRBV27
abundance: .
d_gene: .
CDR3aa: CASTAVNTDTQYF
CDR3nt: TGTGCCAGCACAGCGGTAAACACAGATACGCAGTATTTT

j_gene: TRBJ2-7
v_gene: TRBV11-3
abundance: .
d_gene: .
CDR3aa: CASSPQGTYEQYF
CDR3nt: TGTGCCAGCAGCCCCCAGGGGACCTACGAGCAGTACTTC

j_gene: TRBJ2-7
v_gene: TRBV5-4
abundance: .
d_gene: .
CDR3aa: CASAGGFSSYEQYF
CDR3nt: TGTGCCAGCGCTGGCGGTTTTAGCTCCTACGAGCAGTACTTC

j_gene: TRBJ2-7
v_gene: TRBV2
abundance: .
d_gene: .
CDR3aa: CASSSSGVWQYF
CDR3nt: TGTGCCAGCAGCAGTTCCGGGGTCTGGCAGTACTTC

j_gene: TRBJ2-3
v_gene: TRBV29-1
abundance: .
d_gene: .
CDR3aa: CSVEEFLARTDTQYF
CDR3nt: TGCAGCGTTGAAGAATTCCTAGCCCGCACAGATACGCAGTATTTT